These 2 T cell receptor beta chains came from one sample sequenced in a study of blood T cells in healthy people across ages. A J-beta primer mix and a sample-barcoded 5' primer were used in a second PCR of roughly 7 to 12 cycles. TCRdb reanalysed the 5' RACE reads using MiXCR and keeps one entry per CDR3 protein. The table shows some 1.6 million distinct CDR3 sequences, with 34% occurring only once. Sequenced input: blood. These receptors came from a woman in her twenties or thirties in good health.

This clonotype turned up a few times. The J gene is TRBJ1-1, the V gene TRBV2; unclear D gene. The germline V gene encodes CDR1 SNHLY and CDR2 FYNNEI. The CDR3 is made up of 14 amino acids. V was cut by 10 bases and J by 4 bases, with 19 bases left in between. CDR3 sequence reads: CATLGGLWGTEAFF. Written as DNA, the CDR3 is TGTGCCACCCTCGGAGGCCTATGGGGCACTGAAGCTTTCTTT.

V usage is TRBV5-1 and J usage is TRBJ2-3, with D perhaps matching TRBD2 (6 bases). This CDR3 has 14 residues. Germline CDR1 and CDR2: SGHRS and YFSETQ. V was cut by 7 bases and J by 2 bases, with 14 bases left in between. CDR3 nucleotide sequence: TGCGCCAGCGCGGGGACCATACTCACAGATACGCAGTATTTT. As protein: CASAGTILTDTQYF.